This entry lists 15 T cell receptor beta chains sequenced from one sample in a study of cytomegalovirus exposure and HLA in healthy donors. The PCR had 60 Vbeta and 13 Jbeta primers. Here immunoSEQ multiplex PCR was the method, and the copy in TCRdb shows in-frame clones only, minus some. This sample has fewer than 80,000 clones, with roughly 74% found just once. Sequenced: PBMCs. The origin of the receptors is a woman aged 60-75 years in good health and CMV-seropositive.

This sequence joins TRBV5-1 and TRBJ2-5, with D tentatively TRBD2 (5 bases). Per germline, CDR1 SGHRS and CDR2 YFSETQ. The CDR3 sequence is 14 residues long. The V end was cut by 4 bases, the J end by 0 bases, with 10 bases between. Written as DNA, the CDR3 is TGCGCCAGCAGCGCGACTACGTACCAAGAGACCCAGTACTTC. Protein product: CASSATTYQETQYF. The full variable domain, completed using reference TRBV5-1 and TRBJ2-5, is KAGVTQTPRYLIKTRGQQVTLSCSPISGHRSVSWYQQTPGQGLQFLFEYFSETQRNKGNFPGRFSGRQFSNSRSEMNVSTLELGDSALYLCASSATTYQETQYFGPGTRLLVL.

This clone was seen just once. CDR3 residues: CASSSTGWGQPQHF. In DNA, the CDR3 is TGTGCCAGCAGTTCGACAGGGTGGGGTCAGCCCCAGCATTTT. The chain carries TRBV27 and TRBJ1-5; 7 bases map to TRBD1. The CDR3 is made up of 14 amino acids. Per germline, CDR1 MNHEY and CDR2 SMNVEV (reference sequence). The V gene end was trimmed by 4 bases and the J gene end by 6 bases; junction bases not matched to a gene: 6.

This chain connects TRBV7-8 to TRBJ2-5; TRBD1 is a possible D gene (6 bases). With the DNA end fitting TRBJ2-7 better, the J assignment may be wrong. Germline CDR1 and CDR2: SGHVS and FQNEAQ. The length of the CDR3 is 15 residues. CDR3 DNA: TGTGCCAGCAGCTTACCGGGACAATTCTCCTACGAGCAGTACTTC. The encoded protein is CASSLPGQFSYEQYF.

This rearrangement joins TRBV11-1 to TRBJ2-2; D remains ambiguous. The germline V gene has CDR1 SGHAT and CDR2 FQDESV (reference sequence). This CDR3 spans 14 amino acids. Between the trimmed V and J ends, which lost 6 bases and 7 bases, there was a span of 15 bases. The CDR3 sequence: CASSSGLSNGELFF. CDR3 sequence (DNA): TGTGCCAGCAGTTCAGGCCTGAGCAACGGGGAGCTGTTTTTT.

The chain links TRBV2 to TRBJ2-1; 10 bases fit TRBD2. CDR1 SNHLY and CDR2 FYNNEI come from the germline V gene. The V segment lost 6 bases and the J segment 6 bases; nucleotides outside the gene matches: 2. The CDR3 covers 13 residues. The CDR3, as DNA: TGTGCCAGCAGGCGACTAGCGGGCAATGAGCAGTTCTTC. Translating gives CASRRLAGNEQFF.

The genes are TRBV6-5 and TRBJ1-1, with 7 positions matching TRBD1. The CDR3 loop spans 13 amino acids. CDR1 MNHEY and CDR2 SVGAGI come from the germline V gene. J was trimmed by 2 bases and V by 6 bases; bases with no gene match: 3. The CDR3 DNA sequence: TGTGCCAGCAGAAGACAGGGAAACACTGAAGCTTTCTTT. Translated: CASRRQGNTEAFF.

J is TRBJ1-4 and V is TRBV23-1; TRBD1 might be the D (6 bases). TRBV23-1 is an ORF, and what it does is uncertain. The V end was cut by 6 bases, the J end by 7 bases, with 15 bases between. The CDR3 is 14 residues long. This CDR3 reads CASRKNRVPEKLFF. DNA of the CDR3: TGCGCCAGCAGGAAAAACAGGGTACCTGAAAAACTGTTTTTT.

The chain employs TRBV6-1 and TRBJ2-5, with a weak D call TRBD2 (6 bases). The DNA end favors TRBJ2-7, so the J call may be wrong. The germline CDR1 and CDR2 sequences are MNHNS and SASEGT. CDR3 length: 14 residues. The CDR3 loop is CASTRERGSYEQYF. CDR3 sequence (DNA): TGTGCCAGCACACGGGAGAGGGGCTCCTACGAGCAGTACTTC.

In its sample, this clone was seen a few times. The V call is TRBV30, the J call TRBJ1-1; tentatively, D is TRBD1 (5 bases). Germline assignment: CDR1 GTSNPN and CDR2 SVGIG (reference sequence). Trimming took off 5 bases at V and 0 bases at J, with 10 bases between the two ends. The CDR3 is 13 residues long. In nucleotides, the CDR3 is TGTGCCTGGGCCGGACAAATGAACACTGAAGCTTTCTTT. It yields the protein CAWAGQMNTEAFF.

The CDR3 DNA is TGTGCCAGCAGTGCAACGAGATACAATGAGCAGTTCTTC. The encoded protein is CASSATRYNEQFF. The V and J genes are TRBV27 and TRBJ2-1; D is undetermined. The CDR3 has 13 residues. Trimming cost V 5 bases and J 4 bases, with 9 bases left between them. From germline, CDR1 is MNHEY and CDR2 SMNVEV (reference sequence).

The chain has TRBV5-1 and TRBJ2-7; 8 nucleotides agree with TRBD1. The CDR3 spans 16 residues. The J segment lost 5 bases and the V segment lost 6 bases, leaving 16 bases of the junction unmatched. Germline lookup yields CDR1 SGHRS and CDR2 YFSETQ. CDR3 nucleotides: TGCGCCAGCACCCCAAAGTCGGGCAGGGGGCCCAACGAGCAGTACTTC. It translates to CASTPKSGRGPNEQYF. Supplemented by reference TRBV5-1 and TRBJ2-7, the full variable domain reads KAGVTQTPRYLIKTRGQQVTLSCSPISGHRSVSWYQQTPGQGLQFLFEYFSETQRNKGNFPGRFSGRQFSNSRSEMNVSTLELGDSALYLCASTPKSGRGPNEQYFGPGTRLTVT.

This rearrangement joins TRBV6-5 to TRBJ2-1; 8 bases match TRBD2. V was pared by 3 bases and J by 3 bases, with 7 bases of the junction left unmatched. Germline CDR1 and CDR2: MNHEY and SVGAGI. CDR3 length: 16 amino acids. The DNA of the CDR3 is TGTGCCAGCAGTTATGACGGGGGGGCATTCTACAATGAGCAGTTCTTC. It translates to CASSYDGGAFYNEQFF.

The chain carries TRBV7-9 and TRBJ1-2, with TRBD1 matching over 9 bases. V lost 2 bases to trimming and J lost 4 bases; unmatched junction nucleotides: 8. CDR3 length: 16 amino acids. Looked up from germline, CDR1 is SEHNR and CDR2 is FQNEAQ (reference sequence). CDR3 DNA sequence: TGTGCCAGCAGCTTACCTCCGGGACAGGGTTCCTATGGCTACACCTTC. It is translated as CASSLPPGQGSYGYTF.

The chain recombines TRBV30 with TRBJ1-4; no firm D call. Trimming shortened V by 0 bases and J by 3 bases, and 11 bases separated the two germline ends. The CDR3 spans 15 residues. CDR1 and CDR2 (germline): GTSNPN, SVGIG (reference sequence). The CDR3 reads CAWSVSRGANEKLFF. CDR3 DNA: TGTGCCTGGAGTGTATCCCGCGGAGCTAATGAAAAACTGTTTTTT.

This sequence joins TRBV19 and TRBJ2-5; TRBD2 is a possible D gene (6 bases). This CDR3 has 13 residues. Trimming removed 6 bases at V and 1 base at J, with 9 bases between. Germline V gene sequence: CDR1 LNHDA, CDR2 SQIVND (reference sequence). CDR3: CASSRDFQETQYF. The CDR3 region has the DNA TGTGCCAGTAGCCGGGACTTCCAAGAGACCCAGTACTTC.